These 3 T cell receptor beta chains were sequenced from one sample in a study of blood T cell repertoires in COVID-19. This table comes from immunoSEQ multiplex PCR, and its TCRdb copy is limited to in-frame clones, with some not included. This table has 120,000 or so clones, more than 65% appearing once. Input material: peripheral blood. All receptors come from a woman aged 65 to 85 with acute or convalescent COVID-19.

The chain recombines TRBV6-5 with TRBJ2-2; D is undetermined. Trimming removed 0 bases from V and 7 bases from J, with 9 bases in between. The CDR3 runs 14 residues. The V gene's germline CDR1 is MNHEY and CDR2 SVGAGI. CDR3 nucleotide sequence: TGTGCCAGCAGTTACTCTACACCAGGCGGGGAGCTGTTTTTT. This encodes CASSYSTPGGELFF.

The chain has TRBV28 and TRBJ1-1; D is possibly TRBD1 (5 bases). With 7 bases removed from V and 1 base from J, the gap between germline ends came to 13 bases. Germline values: CDR1 MDHEN, CDR2 SYDVKM. The CDR3 covers 14 residues. The CDR3 bases are TGTGCCAGCATCCCGGGAGGGGAGAACACTGAAGCTTTCTTT. Protein product: CASIPGGENTEAFF.

The genes are TRBV30 and TRBJ2-3; D unclear. The V and J ends lost 7 bases and 1 base respectively, with 9 bases between them. Looked up from germline, CDR1 is GTSNPN and CDR2 is SVGIG (reference sequence). The CDR3 loop spans 12 amino acids. The CDR3: CASGEGTDTQYF. CDR3 bases: TGTGCCTCCGGTGAGGGCACAGATACGCAGTATTTT. The full variable domain, in which reference TRBV30 and TRBJ2-3 provide the parts outside the CDR3, is SQTIHQWPATLVQPVGSPLSLECTVEGTSNPNLYWYRQAAGRGLQLLFYSVGIGQISSEVPQNLSASRPQDRQFILSSKKLLLSDSGFYLCASGEGTDTQYFGPGTRLTVL.